Shown below are 15 T cell receptor beta chains from a single sample sequenced in a study of memory CD8 T cells in hepatitis C reinfection. Repertoires were generated with immunoSEQ multiplex PCR, while TCRdb's copy carries only in-frame clones and drops some. The table records approximately 46,000 clones, about 91% of them present only once. The time point is: late/post reinfection, 12 to 24 weeks after detection. Sorted cells were sequenced directly ex vivo without any in vitro expansion. Sequenced: naive CD8+ T cells sorted from blood. These TCRs come from a man younger than 35 with hepatitis C virus infection.

V and J are TRBV9 and TRBJ1-1; no clear D. With 1 base removed from V and 4 bases from J, the gap between germline ends came to 14 bases. Per the germline V gene, CDR1 is SGDLS and CDR2 is YYNGEE. This CDR3 spans 15 amino acids. The CDR3 nucleotides are TGTGCCAGCAGCGTAAGCTCGGGGTTACGCACTGAAGCTTTCTTT. Its protein is CASSVSSGLRTEAFF. Full variable domain (outside the CDR3, taken from reference TRBV9 and TRBJ1-1): DSGVTQTPKHLITATGQRVTLRCSPRSGDLSVYWYQQSLDQGLQFLIQYYNGEERAKGNILERFSAQQFPDLHSELNLSSLELGDSALYFCASSVSSGLRTEAFFGQGTRLTVV.

The chain couples TRBV30 to TRBJ1-1, with D unclear. V lost 2 bases, J lost 1 base, and 11 bases lay in between. Per germline, CDR1 GTSNPN and CDR2 SVGIG (reference sequence). There are 14 residues in the CDR3. For the CDR3, the DNA is TGTGCCTGGAGTTCCCAGGTCCAGAACACTGAAGCTTTCTTT. This translates into CAWSSQVQNTEAFF.

The gene calls are TRBV5-3 and TRBJ2-2; weak D call: TRBD1 (5 bases). TRBV5-3 is noted as an ORF with a role that remains uncertain. The germline V and J ends were trimmed by 2 bases and 7 bases, with 12 bases remaining between them. The CDR3 loop spans 14 amino acids. CDR3 DNA: TGTGCCAGAAGCTTAGGCCAGGGCAACGGGGAGCTGTTTTTT. Encoded protein: CARSLGQGNGELFF.

This chain uses TRBV30 with TRBJ2-1; maybe TRBD2 (5 bases). Germline-derived CDR1 and CDR2 are GTSNPN and SVGIG (reference sequence). The CDR3 spans 14 residues. V lost 1 base to trimming and J lost 4 bases, with 11 bases between them. This chain's CDR3 is CAWSDTRDYNEQFF. CDR3 coding DNA: TGTGCCTGGAGTGACACCCGGGATTACAATGAGCAGTTCTTC.

The gene calls are TRBV28 and TRBJ2-1; the D gene is possibly TRBD1 (5 bases). Trimming shortened V by 5 bases and J by 6 bases, and 23 bases separated the two germline ends. From germline, CDR1 is MDHEN and CDR2 SYDVKM. The CDR3 totals 17 residues. CDR3: CASSKRSEVWGGNEQFF. The CDR3, as DNA: TGTGCCAGCAGTAAACGGTCCGAGGTTTGGGGCGGCAATGAGCAGTTCTTC.

The chain recombines TRBV5-6 with TRBJ1-1; no definite D call. The CDR3 consists of 14 residues. The V gene's germline CDR1 is SGHDT and CDR2 YYEEEE. V lost 6 bases and J lost 4, with 16 bases in between. The DNA for the CDR3 is TGTGCCAGCACCGACTCCATACGGGTCACTGAAGCTTTCTTT. As protein: CASTDSIRVTEAFF. Complete variable domain (other parts from reference TRBV5-6 and TRBJ1-1): DAGVTQSPTHLIKTRGQQVTLRCSPKSGHDTVSWYQQALGQGPQFIFQYYEEEERQRGNFPDRFSGHQFPNYSSELNVNALLLGDSALYLCASTDSIRVTEAFFGQGTRLTVV.

The chain joins TRBV5-4 to TRBJ1-1; perhaps TRBD1 as D (5 bases). CDR1 is SGHNT and CDR2 is YYREEE in the germline V gene (reference sequence). This CDR3 contains 12 residues. V dropped 9 bases and J dropped 1 base, with 10 bases sitting between them. The CDR3 spells CATAGGNTEAFF. Written as DNA, the CDR3 is TGTGCCACCGCCGGGGGGAACACTGAAGCTTTCTTT.

The genes are TRBV7-2 and TRBJ2-3; 13 positions match TRBD2. Looked up from germline, CDR1 is SGHTA and CDR2 is FQGNSA. The CDR3 runs to 18 residues. V was pared by 1 base and J by 3 bases, with 7 bases of the junction left unmatched. The CDR3 reads CASSLELAGGQGTDTQYF. The CDR3 region has the DNA TGTGCCAGCAGCTTAGAACTAGCGGGGGGGCAGGGAACAGATACGCAGTATTTT. The entire variable domain, with the rest obtained from reference TRBV7-2 and TRBJ2-3, is as follows: GAGVSQSPSNKVTEKGKDVELRCDPISGHTALYWYRQSLGQGLEFLIYFQGNSAPDKSGLPSDRFSAERTGGSVSTLTIQRTQQEDSAVYLCASSLELAGGQGTDTQYFGPGTRLTVL.

V and J are TRBV10-3 and TRBJ1-2; 10 positions agree with TRBD1. Germline trimming cut 3 bases from V and 4 bases from J; bases unmatched to any gene: 5. The CDR3 totals 15 residues. Germline loops: CDR1 ENHRY, CDR2 SYGVKD. The CDR3 sequence: CAISEATGGGYGYTF. Here the CDR3 DNA reads TGTGCCATCAGTGAAGCGACAGGGGGCGGCTATGGCTACACCTTC.

This rearrangement joins TRBV11-3 to TRBJ2-1, with 8 bases matching TRBD1. Germline V gene data show CDR1 as SGHNT and CDR2 as YENEEA. V was clipped by 5 bases and J by 6 bases; unmatched bases: 3. This CDR3 has 13 residues. This chain's CDR3 is CASSAGTGNEQFF. Written as DNA, the CDR3 is TGTGCCAGCAGCGCAGGGACAGGCAATGAGCAGTTCTTC.

The V gene is TRBV7-2, the J gene TRBJ1-5; tentatively, D is TRBD1 (5 bases). The CDR3 is 18 residues long. CDR1 and CDR2 from the germline V gene are SGHTA and FQGNSA. Trimming took off 4 bases at V and 0 bases at J, with 19 bases between the two ends. The CDR3 nucleotides are TGTGCCAGCAGCTCCAGCTTCCCGTCAGGGTATAGCAATCAGCCCCAGCATTTT. The encoded protein is CASSSSFPSGYSNQPQHF.

The chain has TRBV6-1 and TRBJ1-6; maybe TRBD1 (5 bases). V lost 7 bases and J 11 bases, leaving 9 bases between the germline ends. Germline CDR1 and CDR2: MNHNS and SASEGT. The CDR3 sequence is 11 residues long. This chain's CDR3 is CASMEGPPLHF. The DNA for the CDR3 is TGTGCCAGCATGGAGGGACCACCCCTCCACTTT.

The chain couples TRBV27 to TRBJ2-7; possibly TRBD1 for D (5 bases). There are 15 residues in the CDR3. Germline-derived CDR1 and CDR2 are MNHEY and SMNVEV (reference sequence). V shed 0 bases and J shed 4 bases, with 13 bases lying between them. The CDR3 sequence: CASSLSGQGTYEQYF. In DNA form, the CDR3 reads TGTGCCAGCAGTTTATCGGGGCAGGGAACGTACGAGCAGTACTTC.

The J gene is TRBJ1-1, the V gene TRBV7-2; a possible D gene is TRBD1 (6 bases). The germline V and J ends were trimmed by 2 bases and 4 bases, with 8 bases remaining between them. Germline assignment: CDR1 SGHTA and CDR2 FQGNSA. This CDR3 region has 13 residues. The CDR3 loop reads CASSLQGSTEAFF. The CDR3 DNA follows: TGTGCCAGCAGCTTACAGGGGTCCACTGAAGCTTTCTTT.

The rearrangement links TRBV19 to TRBJ2-3; TRBD2 agrees at 10 bases. V was clipped by 4 bases and J by 1 base; unmatched bases: 5. Germline V gene sequence: CDR1 LNHDA, CDR2 SQIVND (reference sequence). This CDR3 has 16 residues. The chain's CDR3 is CASSTRTSGGTDTQYF. The CDR3 DNA is TGTGCCAGTAGTACGCGGACTAGCGGAGGCACAGATACGCAGTATTTT.